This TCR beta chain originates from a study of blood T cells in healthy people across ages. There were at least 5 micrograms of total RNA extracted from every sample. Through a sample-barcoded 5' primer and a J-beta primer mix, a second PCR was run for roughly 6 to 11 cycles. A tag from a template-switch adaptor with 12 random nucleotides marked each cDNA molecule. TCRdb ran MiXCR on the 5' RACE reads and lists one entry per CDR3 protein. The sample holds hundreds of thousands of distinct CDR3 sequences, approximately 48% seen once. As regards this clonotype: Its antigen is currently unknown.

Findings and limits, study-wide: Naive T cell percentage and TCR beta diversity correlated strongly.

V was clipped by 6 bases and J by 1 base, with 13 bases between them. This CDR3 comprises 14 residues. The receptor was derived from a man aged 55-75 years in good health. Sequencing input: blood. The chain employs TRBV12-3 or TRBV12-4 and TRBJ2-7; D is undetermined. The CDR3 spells CASSRMAESYEQYF. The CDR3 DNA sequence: TGTGCCAGCAGCCGGATGGCAGAATCCTACGAGCAGTACTTC.